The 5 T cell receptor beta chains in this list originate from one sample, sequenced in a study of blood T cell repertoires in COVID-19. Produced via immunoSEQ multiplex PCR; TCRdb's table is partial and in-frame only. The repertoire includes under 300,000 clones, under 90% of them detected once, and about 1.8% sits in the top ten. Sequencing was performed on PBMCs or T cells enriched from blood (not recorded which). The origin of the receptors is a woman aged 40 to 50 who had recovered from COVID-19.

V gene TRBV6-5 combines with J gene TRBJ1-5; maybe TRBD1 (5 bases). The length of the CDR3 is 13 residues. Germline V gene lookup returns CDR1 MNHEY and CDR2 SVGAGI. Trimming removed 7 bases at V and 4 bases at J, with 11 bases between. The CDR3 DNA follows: TGTGCCAGCACGGGACTGCCAAATCAGCCCCAGCATTTT. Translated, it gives CASTGLPNQPQHF.

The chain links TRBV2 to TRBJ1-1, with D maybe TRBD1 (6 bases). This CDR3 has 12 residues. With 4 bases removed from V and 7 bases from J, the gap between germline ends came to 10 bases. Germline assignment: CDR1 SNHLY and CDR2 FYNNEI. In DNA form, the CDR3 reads TGTGCCAGCAGTGGTGGGGGCCGTGAAGCTTTCTTT. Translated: CASSGGGREAFF.

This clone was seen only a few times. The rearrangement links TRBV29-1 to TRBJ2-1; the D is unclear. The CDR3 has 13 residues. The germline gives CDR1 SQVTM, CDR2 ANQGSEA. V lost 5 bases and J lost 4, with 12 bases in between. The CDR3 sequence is CSVRPTRYNEQFF. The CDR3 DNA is TGCAGCGTTAGGCCCACGAGGTACAATGAGCAGTTCTTC.

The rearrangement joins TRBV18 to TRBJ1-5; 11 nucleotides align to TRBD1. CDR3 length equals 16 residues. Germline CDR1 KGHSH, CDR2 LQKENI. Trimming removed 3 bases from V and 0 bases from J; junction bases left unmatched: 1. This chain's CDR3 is CASSPGQGDSNQPQHF. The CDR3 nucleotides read TGTGCCAGCTCACCGGGACAGGGGGATAGCAATCAGCCCCAGCATTTT.

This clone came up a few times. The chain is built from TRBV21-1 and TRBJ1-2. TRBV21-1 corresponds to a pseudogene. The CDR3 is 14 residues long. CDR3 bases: TGTGCCAGCAGCAAAGTTTCCGGGTACTATGGCTACACCTTC. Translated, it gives CASSKVSGYYGYTF.